Shown below are 4 T cell receptor beta chains from a single sample sequenced in a study of regulatory T cells in long-lasting Graves disease. Time point defined: newly diagnosed GD, antithyroid drugs for less than 3 months. The TCR library was made from RNA extracted from PBMCs. TCR beta libraries were built with iRepertoire HTBI primers and Arm-PCR of CDR3 regions. TCRdb ran MiXCR on the multiplex PCR reads and lists one entry per CDR3 protein. This sample has fewer than 500,000 distinct CDR3 sequences, with 15% to 20% found just once. These data also featured in a second study, about T cells in Graves' hyperthyroidism and ophthalmopathy.

Sequences were derived from peripheral blood mononuclear cells (PBMCs), sampled at new diagnosis, from a patient treated with antithyroid drugs. These receptor sequences come from a man aged 40-49 years with Graves disease.

Written as DNA, the CDR3 is TGCGCCAGCAGCTTGGTGGGGGAGAACTCTGGAAACACCATATATTTT. Translation gives CASSLVGENSGNTIYF. V is TRBV5-1 and J is TRBJ1-3, with a weak D call TRBD1 (5 bases). Looked up from germline, CDR1 is SGHRS and CDR2 is YFSETQ. This CDR3 spans 16 amino acids. Trimming took 0 bases from V and 0 from J, leaving 10 bases between them.

For this clonotype: A much larger clone lies one base from this, so it may be a read error. The J gene is TRBJ2-7, the V gene TRBV12-3 or TRBV12-4, with 8 bases lining up with TRBD1. The J segment lost 4 bases and the V segment lost 7 bases, leaving 9 bases of the junction unmatched. This CDR3 spans 14 amino acids. CDR3 protein: CASNPRTGYYEQYF. CDR3 nucleotide sequence: TGTGCCAGCAATCCCCGGACAGGGTATTACGAGCAGTACTTC.

This clonotype appeared a few times. The chain couples TRBV6-1 to TRBJ2-3; the D is unclear. Germline CDR1 and CDR2: MNHNS and SASEGT. Between the trimmed V and J ends, which lost 1 base and 1 base, there was a span of 3 bases. The CDR3 consists of 13 residues. The CDR3 spells CASSEGRTDTQYF. Written as DNA, the CDR3 is TGTGCCAGCAGTGAAGGTCGCACAGATACGCAGTATTTT.

V and J are TRBV6-1 and TRBJ2-1; D perhaps matches TRBD2 (5 bases). V gave up 6 bases and J gave up 4 bases, with 10 bases separating them. The CDR3 totals 13 residues. Germline V gene lookup returns CDR1 MNHNS and CDR2 SASEGT. The DNA of the CDR3 is TGTGCCAGCAGGTCCGGGGTTTACAATGAGCAGTTCTTC. Translating gives CASRSGVYNEQFF.